This T cell receptor (beta chain) stems from a study of blood T cell repertoires in COVID-19. The wider study: Both acute and convalescent COVID-19 samples were obtained from the United States, Italy and Spain.

Authors' analysis steps: Using reference gene primer amplification, nucleated cell counts were estimated. The protocol was immunoSEQ multiplex PCR, while the TCRdb copy is restricted to in-frame clones and leaves out a portion. The D gene and trimming were derived from the DNA, and the V and J assignments and clone size from that table. The top ten hold 15% to 20% of the sample, which has just over 90,000 clones, 80% seen once. The sequence came from a human donor in a cohort sampled during active COVID-19. Sequencing was carried out using peripheral blood.

DNA for the CDR3: TGTGCCAGCAGTTACCCAGGGGTCGGAGGCTACACCTTC. Residues: CASSYPGVGGYTF. The chain recombines TRBV12-3 or TRBV12-4 with TRBJ1-2; D is possibly TRBD1 (6 bases). The CDR3 has 13 amino acids. The germline V and J ends were trimmed by 4 bases and 8 bases, with 14 bases remaining between them.